The source of this T cell receptor beta chain is a study of shared clonotypes between healthy human individuals. Findings and limits, study-wide: Sorted-subset samples were not fully sequenced, rarefaction indicated.

TCRdb's copy holds only in-frame clones and misses some; the assay was immunoSEQ multiplex PCR. Among under 2.5 million clones, 92% were seen once, and the ten largest hold approximately 0.41%. The V gene end was trimmed by 7 bases and the J gene end by 7 bases; junction bases not matched to a gene: 14. Germline V lookup: CDR1 MDHEN, CDR2 SYDVKM. CDR3 length: 16 residues. This clone is a singleton in its sample. Its matching antigen is unknown. The sample taken for sequencing was naive CD4+ T cells from PBMCs. Subset meaning: CD45RA+ positively selected. The rearrangement uses TRBV28 and TRBJ1-2; 11 nucleotides agree with TRBD1. This TCR was sampled from a man aged 18 to 35 in good health. Some clones in this sample may be carry-over from other donors' samples. This chain's CDR3 is CASTVLGTGGVRGYTF. The CDR3 DNA reads as TGTGCCAGCACGGTGCTGGGGACAGGGGGAGTTCGTGGCTACACCTTC.